This T cell receptor (beta chain) was sequenced during a study of T cell responses to AZD1222 COVID-19 vaccine. Overall study results and limits: Spike-specific TCR breadth and depth went up after people got two AZD1222 doses. Donors, mostly white British, included more females; clonal diversity was possibly underestimated. Seropositive AZD1222 recipients at baseline numbered only five or six.

Assay used: immunoSEQ multiplex PCR; TCRdb lists only in-frame clones, some missing. The sample carries tens of thousands of clones, about 89% recorded once. A word on this clone: Its antigen is not known.

Researchers grouped second doses given at about 4 or about 12 weeks into one pool. The CDR3 is made up of 13 amino acids. Germline V gene lookup returns CDR1 MNHEY and CDR2 SVGAGI. V gave up 8 bases and J gave up 5 bases, with 15 bases separating them. The chain carries TRBV6-5 and TRBJ1-2; D is undetermined. This sequence was found in an adult who received the AZD1222 COVID-19 vaccine. The sequencing here drew on peripheral blood, taken 28 days after the second AZD1222 dose. The CDR3: CASCFRGGYGYTF. The CDR3 region has the DNA TGTGCCAGCTGTTTCCGGGGAGGATATGGCTACACCTTC.